The rows below give T cell receptor beta chains drawn from one sample of a study of blood T cell repertoires in COVID-19. Some clones are missing from TCRdb's copy, which holds only in-frame ones; the method was immunoSEQ multiplex PCR. The sample carries roughly 360,000 clones, 80% to 90% recorded once. The sequencing input was PBMCs or T cells enriched from blood (not recorded which). The receptors stem from a man in his thirties or forties who had recovered from COVID-19. Both conserved end residues are part of each CDR3. D genes are given only for firm matches. Clone size appears in some rows only: once, few, many, or a class for an expanded clone.

j_call v_call cdr3_length d_call clone_size cdr3_aa cdr3_nt
TRBJ1-1 TRBV6-5 15 - - CASSYVPGGGTEAFF TGTGCCAGCAGTTACGTACCGGGCGGGGGCACTGAAGCTTTCTTT
TRBJ1-5 TRBV7-6 15 - - CASSPSGREDQPQHF TGTGCCAGCAGCCCCTCCGGAAGGGAGGATCAGCCCCAGCATTTT
TRBJ2-1 TRBV12-3/TRBV12-4 12 - - CASGIRGNEQFF TGTGCCAGCGGGATCAGGGGTAATGAGCAGTTCTTC
TRBJ2-1 TRBV4-2 16 TRBD2 few CASSRGLAGGYNEQFF TGTGCCAGCAGCCGTGGACTAGCGGGGGGCTACAATGAGCAGTTCTTC
TRBJ1-1 TRBV27 15 - - CASSFLTPGNTEAFF TGTGCCAGCAGTTTCCTGACGCCAGGGAACACTGAAGCTTTCTTT
TRBJ1-6 TRBV18 15 - - CASSPQGRDNSPLHF TGTGCCAGCTCACCCCAGGGCAGAGATAATTCACCCCTCCACTTT
TRBJ2-7 TRBV12-3/TRBV12-4 11 TRBD1 - CASSLGQIPYF TGTGCCAGCAGTTTGGGACAGATTCCGTACTTC
TRBJ1-1 TRBV19 13 - - CASSTRVFTEAFF TGTGCCAGTAGTACCAGGGTTTTCACTGAAGCTTTCTTT
TRBJ1-1 TRBV7-2 13 - - CASSFLMNTEAFF TGTGCCAGCAGCTTTTTAATGAACACTGAAGCTTTCTTT
TRBJ2-5 TRBV3-1/TRBV3-2 14 TRBD1 - CASSQQGRQETQYF TGTGCCAGCAGTCAACAGGGGCGCCAAGAGACCCAGTACTTC
TRBJ2-5 TRBV18 14 - - CASSPQARGETQYF TGTGCCAGCTCACCACAGGCTCGGGGGGAGACCCAGTACTTC
TRBJ2-1 TRBV2 12 - - CANRGKADEQFF TGTGCCAACCGGGGGAAGGCTGATGAGCAGTTCTTC
TRBJ2-7 TRBV24-1 14 TRBD1 - CATSATGGQGKQYF TGTGCCACCAGTGCGACCGGGGGACAGGGAAAGCAGTACTTC
TRBJ1-2 TRBV4-2 15 - - CASSPGGGANYGYTF TGTGCCAGCAGCCCCGGTGGAGGCGCTAACTATGGCTACACCTTC
TRBJ2-3 TRBV11-2 11 - few CASSSGDTQYF TGTGCCAGCAGCTCGGGGGATACGCAGTATTTT
TRBJ1-4 TRBV7-2 15 - - CASSFFPGSVSQLFF TGTGCCAGCAGCTTCTTCCCCGGGTCAGTTAGTCAACTGTTTTTT
TRBJ2-1 TRBV6-5 12 TRBD1 few CASWAGGHEQFF TGTGCCAGCTGGGCAGGGGGACATGAGCAGTTCTTC
TRBJ1-6 TRBV5-6 15 TRBD1 - CASSLPRGLNSPLHF TGTGCCAGCAGCTTACCCAGGGGGTTAAATTCACCCCTCCACTTT
TRBJ1-5 TRBV19 17 - - CASSPGLWLNSNQPQHF TGTGCCAGTAGTCCCGGGTTATGGTTGAATAGCAATCAGCCCCAGCATTTT
TRBJ2-2 TRBV3-1/TRBV3-2 15 TRBD1 - CASSHRTGLTGELFF TGTGCCAGCAGCCACAGGACAGGGCTCACCGGGGAGCTGTTTTTT
TRBJ1-1 TRBV27 16 - - CASSLGLLGGSTEAFF TGTGCCAGCAGTTTGGGTCTGTTGGGAGGGAGCACTGAAGCTTTCTTT
TRBJ1-2 TRBV7-2 16 - - CASSQQAVPQGYGYTF TGTGCCAGCAGTCAACAGGCCGTCCCCCAGGGGTATGGCTACACCTTC